One and the same sample provided the 32 T cell receptor beta chains below, sequenced in a study of T cell changes during pregnancy in multiple sclerosis. Using immunoSEQ multiplex PCR, the repertoire was profiled, and TCRdb retains in-frame clones only, with some absent. Altogether about 100,000 clones are present, 90% to 95% being singletons, with the ten largest covering roughly 1%. The source was peripheral blood, collected before pregnancy. The receptors were gathered from a female donor with multiple sclerosis, enrolled in a pregnancy study.

On this clone: At one end, the junction sequence differs from germline, possibly due to a read error. The chain recombines TRBV2 with TRBJ2-1, with a possible D match to TRBD2 (5 bases). The CDR3 has 11 residues. Germline CDR1 is SNHLY and CDR2 is FYNNEI. The CDR3 here is CASSETLAEVF. The CDR3 DNA is TGTGCCAGCAGTGAAACCCTAGCCGAAGTCTTC.

V gene TRBV4-3 combines with J gene TRBJ2-3; TRBD2 aligns across 9 bases. The V and J ends lost 0 bases and 4 bases, in that order; junction bases with no gene match: 8. From germline, CDR1 is LGHNA and CDR2 YSLEER. The CDR3 contains 17 residues. CDR3 sequence (DNA): TGCGCCAGCAGCCAAGACACCCCTAGCGGGATGGCAGATACGCAGTATTTT. Translation gives CASSQDTPSGMADTQYF.

This chain connects TRBV19 to TRBJ2-7; TRBD2 agrees at 13 bases. The V gene end was trimmed by 3 bases and the J gene end by 2 bases; junction bases not matched to a gene: 1. Germline values: CDR1 LNHDA, CDR2 SQIVND (reference sequence). CDR3 length equals 15 residues. The CDR3, as DNA: TGTGCCAGTAGTATCGGGACTAGCGGGACCTACGAGCAGTACTTC. It specifies CASSIGTSGTYEQYF.

J is TRBJ1-4 and V is TRBV5-8; TRBD1 matches 9 bases. Losses at the gene ends were 4 bases for V and 6 bases for J; bases not matched to a gene: 19. CDR1 and CDR2 (germline): SGHTS, YDEGEE. CDR3 size: 19 residues. CDR3 protein: CASSRCRDRVLLPYEKLFF. The CDR3 DNA reads as TGTGCCAGCAGCCGCTGCCGGGACAGGGTTCTCCTCCCCTATGAAAAACTGTTTTTT.

V and J are TRBV9 and TRBJ2-7; 10 positions match TRBD2. The CDR3 contains 15 residues. V lost 0 bases to trimming and J lost 2 bases; unmatched junction nucleotides: 2. Germline loops: CDR1 SGDLS, CDR2 YYNGEE. CDR3 residues: CASSVGSGRAYEQYF. The CDR3 nucleotides are TGTGCCAGCAGCGTAGGAAGCGGGAGGGCCTACGAGCAGTACTTC.

The chain uses TRBV7-9 and TRBJ2-1, with 8 bases identical to TRBD1. The CDR3 is made up of 18 amino acids. Looked up from germline, CDR1 is SEHNR and CDR2 is FQNEAQ (reference sequence). V was pared by 1 base and J by 8 bases, with 16 bases of the junction left unmatched. The CDR3 DNA reads TGTGCCAGCAGCTTAGAAAGGCGGACAGGGCCAGGCGTGGATGAGCAGTTCTTC. Residues: CASSLERRTGPGVDEQFF.

As DNA, the CDR3 is TGTGCCAGCAGTGCGTCCAGGGGAACATCCTACGAGCAGTACTTC. Translated: CASSASRGTSYEQYF. The chain recombines TRBV6-1 with TRBJ2-7; possible D gene TRBD1, 6 bases. Germline V gene data show CDR1 as MNHNS and CDR2 as SASEGT. V lost 4 bases and J 1 base, leaving 14 bases between the germline ends. This CDR3 has 15 residues.

As for this clone: This sample also contains other DNA sequences that code for the same CDR3. The chain uses TRBV19 and TRBJ1-1; D is perhaps TRBD1 (5 bases). Per the germline V gene, CDR1 is LNHDA and CDR2 is SQIVND (reference sequence). This CDR3 region has 13 residues. Trimming cost V 5 bases and J 3 bases, with 10 bases left between them. The CDR3 protein is CASSVKGDTEAFF. The CDR3 DNA reads as TGTGCCAGTAGTGTCAAAGGGGACACTGAAGCTTTCTTT.

The genes are TRBV5-6 and TRBJ1-2; TRBD1 matches at 12 bases. The CDR3 is 15 residues long. The trim removed 1 base at V and 8 bases at J, leaving 6 bases unmatched. The germline CDR1 and CDR2 sequences are SGHDT and YYEEEE. The CDR3 loop is CASSLRGQGARGYTF. The CDR3 coding sequence is TGTGCCAGCAGCTTGAGGGGACAGGGGGCGCGGGGCTACACCTTC.

The CDR3: CACTTGQGRGYTF. The CDR3 DNA reads as TGTGCCTGCACAACCGGACAGGGCCGTGGCTACACCTTC. This chain uses TRBV30 with TRBJ1-2; 8 positions match TRBD1. Germline trimming cut 6 bases from V and 7 bases from J; bases unmatched to any gene: 10. Per germline, CDR1 GTSNPN and CDR2 SVGIG (reference sequence). This CDR3 is built from 13 residues.

The chain joins TRBV10-2 to TRBJ2-1; D perhaps matches TRBD2 (5 bases). This CDR3 region has 13 residues. Trimming left V 2 bases short and J 15 bases short, with 17 bases between. Germline-derived CDR1 and CDR2 are WSHSY and SAAADI. Here the CDR3 reads CASSENPGNSLFF. In nucleotides, the CDR3 is TGCGCCAGCAGTGAGAACCCGGGGAACTCTCTGTTCTTC.

The chain links TRBV28 to TRBJ1-5, with a possible D match to TRBD1 (6 bases). The CDR3 has 13 amino acids. V dropped 1 base and J dropped 7 bases, with 8 bases sitting between them. Germline V lookup: CDR1 MDHEN, CDR2 SYDVKM. Here the CDR3 reads CASSLSGVQPQHF. In nucleotides, the CDR3 is TGTGCCAGCAGTTTATCAGGGGTCCAGCCCCAGCATTTT.

The chain employs TRBV9 and TRBJ2-7, with D tentatively TRBD2 (7 bases). V gave up 4 bases and J gave up 5 bases, with 19 bases separating them. The CDR3 spans 15 residues. Germline CDR1 is SGDLS and CDR2 is YYNGEE. Here the CDR3 reads CASSPSVGGRDEQYF. CDR3 DNA sequence: TGTGCCAGCAGCCCTTCCGTAGGGGGGAGGGACGAGCAGTACTTC.

This chain connects TRBV5-1 to TRBJ2-1, with D possibly matching TRBD2 (5 bases). Trimming cost V 0 bases and J 5 bases, with 9 bases left between them. There are 14 residues in the CDR3. Germline CDR1 and CDR2: SGHRS and YFSETQ. The CDR3 DNA sequence: TGCGCCAGCAGCTTGGTGGGAGCGGACAATGAGCAGTTCTTC. Amino acid sequence: CASSLVGADNEQFF.

The gene calls are TRBV6-1 and TRBJ2-1; D is unclear. The CDR3 is 15 amino acids. V was shortened by 0 bases and J by 16 bases, with 22 bases between the two germline ends. CDR1 is MNHNS, CDR2 SASEGT, per germline. The CDR3 coding sequence is TGTGCCAGCAGTGAAGCCGGGTTGAGTGTTATAAGTCACTTCTTC. Residues: CASSEAGLSVISHFF.

This clone was observed a single time. The V and J genes are TRBV30 and TRBJ2-7, with a tentative D call TRBD1 (6 bases). Germline V gene sequence: CDR1 GTSNPN, CDR2 SVGIG (reference sequence). This CDR3 contains 15 residues. The V end lost 6 bases, the J end lost 0 bases, and 18 bases lay between the germline ends. The CDR3: CACEDRHMSSYEQYF. The CDR3 DNA reads as TGTGCCTGCGAAGACAGGCATATGAGCTCCTACGAGCAGTACTTC.

The J gene is TRBJ1-5, the V gene TRBV27; the D gene is possibly TRBD1 (6 bases). Germline V gene sequence: CDR1 MNHEY, CDR2 SMNVEV (reference sequence). Trimming took off 5 bases at V and 5 bases at J, with 13 bases between the two ends. The CDR3 consists of 14 residues. The CDR3 protein is CASSRDIWDQPQHF. DNA for the CDR3: TGTGCCAGCAGTCGGGACATCTGGGATCAGCCCCAGCATTTT.

CDR3 nucleotides: TGTGCCAGCAGTGACTTAGTAACCCAAGAGACCCAGTACTTC. Its protein is CASSDLVTQETQYF. The chain has TRBV2 and TRBJ2-5; the D is unclear. The CDR3 is made up of 14 amino acids. CDR1 and CDR2 (germline): SNHLY, FYNNEI. The V end was cut by 3 bases, the J end by 1 base, with 9 bases between. Complete variable domain (other parts from reference TRBV2 and TRBJ2-5): EPEVTQTPSHQVTQMGQEVILRCVPISNHLYFYWYRQILGQKVEFLVSFYNNEISEKSEIFDDQFSVERPDGSNFTLKIRSTKLEDSAMYFCASSDLVTQETQYFGPGTRLLVL.

The CDR3 DNA follows: TGTGCCAGCAGTTTGGGAGGGCCCGGCACCGGGGAGCTGTTTTTT. Amino acid sequence: CASSLGGPGTGELFF. The V gene is TRBV27, the J gene TRBJ2-2; 7 nucleotides line up with TRBD2. After removal of 3 bases from V and 4 bases from J, the junction contained 5 bases not matched to a gene. From germline, CDR1 is MNHEY and CDR2 SMNVEV (reference sequence). The CDR3 covers 15 residues.

The chain is built from TRBV12-1 and TRBJ2-1; the D call of TRBD1 is as the table states it, not checked on the DNA. TRBV12-1 is a pseudogene segment. The CDR3 totals 13 residues. CDR3 DNA: TGTGCCAGCAGCTTTTGGCTTGACAATGAGCAGTTCTTC. The encoded protein is CASSFWLDNEQFF.

The V call is TRBV5-1, the J call TRBJ2-1; no firm D call. The germline V and J ends were trimmed by 5 bases and 6 bases, with 6 bases remaining between them. CDR3 length: 11 amino acids. Germline lookup yields CDR1 SGHRS and CDR2 YFSETQ. The CDR3 region has the DNA TGCGCCAGCAGACTCGGCAATGAGCAGTTCTTC. Its translation: CASRLGNEQFF.

V and J are TRBV27 and TRBJ2-7, with D tentatively TRBD1 (6 bases). The V gene's germline CDR1 is MNHEY and CDR2 SMNVEV (reference sequence). The CDR3 length is 14 residues. The V gene lost 8 bases and the J gene lost 6 bases, with 20 bases spanning the gap. In nucleotides, the CDR3 is TGTGCCAGCCACTTAACAGGGTCGTCAGGCGAGCAGTACTTC. Translated, it gives CASHLTGSSGEQYF.

V gene TRBV19 combines with J gene TRBJ2-2, with unresolved D. The CDR3 contains 13 residues. The ends were cut back, 5 bases at V and 8 bases at J, with 12 bases in the middle. CDR1 and CDR2 (germline): LNHDA, SQIVND (reference sequence). CDR3 region: CASSQTKSGELFF. CDR3 nucleotides: TGTGCCAGTAGTCAAACGAAGAGTGGGGAGCTGTTTTTT.

The CDR3 region has the DNA TGTGCCAGCAGTCCGGACAGGGTGAACACTGAAGCTTTCTTT. This translates into CASSPDRVNTEAFF. The J gene is TRBJ1-1, the V gene TRBV2; 8 bases are a match to TRBD1. The CDR3 length is 14 residues. The V segment lost 5 bases and the J segment 0 bases; nucleotides outside the gene matches: 2. Germline lookup yields CDR1 SNHLY and CDR2 FYNNEI.

The V and J genes are TRBV10-3 and TRBJ1-2; no reliable D call. The V gene's germline CDR1 is ENHRY and CDR2 SYGVKD. V lost 6 bases to trimming and J lost 0 bases, with 8 bases between them. CDR3 length: 13 amino acids. The CDR3 spells CAISFSANYGYTF. Written as DNA, the CDR3 is TGTGCCATCAGCTTTTCAGCTAACTATGGCTACACCTTC.

The J gene is TRBJ2-1, the V gene TRBV30; D gene ambiguous. V was clipped by 5 bases and J by 7 bases, with 9 bases between them. Germline V CDR1 and CDR2: GTSNPN, SVGIG (reference sequence). The CDR3 loop spans 11 amino acids. The CDR3, as DNA: TGTGCCTGGGGGCTCTTGAATGAGCAGTTCTTC. It is translated as CAWGLLNEQFF.

This chain joins TRBV11-3 and TRBJ2-2; possible D gene TRBD1, 6 bases. Germline V gives CDR1 SGHNT, CDR2 YENEEA. The CDR3 is 16 amino acids. V lost 0 bases and J lost 2, with 10 bases in between. The CDR3 DNA reads TGTGCCAGCAGCTTAGAGGGACAATTAAACACCGGGGAGCTGTTTTTT. Protein: CASSLEGQLNTGELFF.

This chain uses TRBV5-1 with TRBJ2-7; TRBD1 is a possible D gene (5 bases). Germline V gene data show CDR1 as SGHRS and CDR2 as YFSETQ. The CDR3 totals 15 residues. Deletions cut 4 bases from V and 4 bases from J, with 18 bases between. The CDR3: CASSPMLTGAYEQYF. CDR3 sequence (DNA): TGCGCCAGCAGCCCTATGCTAACAGGAGCTTACGAGCAGTACTTC.

This clone has a single count. The chain joins TRBV10-3 to TRBJ2-5; maybe TRBD1 (7 bases). CDR3 size: 16 residues. The V and J ends lost 3 bases and 3 bases respectively, with 17 bases between them. The germline V gene encodes CDR1 ENHRY and CDR2 SYGVKD. CDR3 DNA: TGTGCCATCAGTGACCCGGCAGGGGGGTTGGAAGAGACCCAGTACTTC. Translated, it gives CAISDPAGGLEETQYF.

V is TRBV7-8 and J is TRBJ2-2; D is unresolved. CDR1 is SGHVS and CDR2 is FQNEAQ in the germline V gene. The V end lost 7 bases, the J end lost 0 bases, and 12 bases lay between the germline ends. The CDR3 covers 15 residues. This CDR3 reads CASTPRGTNTGELFF. DNA of the CDR3: TGTGCCAGCACCCCTCGTGGCACGAACACCGGGGAGCTGTTTTTT.

The chain links TRBV7-8 to TRBJ2-7; 13 positions match TRBD2. V lost 1 base, J lost 2 bases, and 8 bases stayed unmatched. Germline-derived CDR1 and CDR2 are SGHVS and FQNEAQ. The CDR3 runs to 18 residues. CDR3 protein: CASSLESGLAGYTYEQYF. CDR3 nucleotides: TGTGCCAGCAGCTTAGAGTCGGGACTAGCGGGGTATACCTACGAGCAGTACTTC.

The chain has TRBV15 and TRBJ2-5; 7 bases align to TRBD1. In germline, CDR1 is LNHNV, CDR2 YYDKDF (reference sequence). Trimming cost V 4 bases and J 5 bases; bases outside gene matches: 13. The CDR3 sequence is 16 residues long. This CDR3 reads CATSKGGGLPAETQYF. The CDR3 DNA sequence: TGTGCCACCAGCAAAGGGGGCGGGCTCCCGGCGGAGACCCAGTACTTC.